This T cell receptor beta chain originates from a study of response to subunit inactivated influenza vaccine. Study-wide findings and caveats: It was the authors' suggestion that each seasonal influenza vaccination recruits few new T cells.

MiXCR, run by TCRdb on the RT-PCR reads, gives a single entry per CDR3 protein. This table has about 780,000 distinct CDR3 sequences, under 20% appearing once. From germline, CDR1 is MNHNS and CDR2 SASEGT. V was clipped by 5 bases and J by 6 bases, with 14 bases between them. The CDR3 sequence is 14 residues long. On this clonotype: The antigen remains unidentified.

The TCR sequence derives from a man in his fifties who received an inactivated influenza vaccine. This chain links TRBV6-1 with TRBJ1-5; D gene uncertain. The input for sequencing was PBMCs from blood, taken about 5 days after vaccination. CDR3 in amino acids: CASSPNARVQPQHF. The CDR3 coding sequence is TGTGCCAGCAGTCCCAATGCGAGGGTTCAGCCCCAGCATTTT.